Following are 21 T cell receptor beta chains from one sample sequenced in a study of blood T cell repertoires in COVID-19. Measured with immunoSEQ multiplex PCR; TCRdb has only the in-frame clones, and not every one. The sample includes 150,000 to 200,000 clones, approximately 85% of them seen just once. The sequenced sample consisted of peripheral blood. The receptors derive from a man aged 55 to 70 with active or convalescent COVID-19.

This chain connects TRBV27 to TRBJ1-6, with 7 bases aligning to TRBD1. Unmatched junction bases numbered 4, after V lost 0 bases and J lost 5 bases. CDR3 length: 16 residues. CDR1 is MNHEY and CDR2 is SMNVEV in the germline V gene (reference sequence). DNA of the CDR3: TGTGCCAGCAGTTTATCGGGGACAGTAAATAATTCACCCCTCCACTTT. This codes for CASSLSGTVNNSPLHF.

The chain recombines TRBV5-4 with TRBJ1-3; D call uncertain. CDR1 is SGHNT and CDR2 is YYREEE in the germline V gene (reference sequence). The V end lost 3 bases, the J end lost 2 bases, and 15 bases lay between the germline ends. The CDR3 sequence is 16 residues long. The DNA for the CDR3 is TGTGCCAGCAGCTCCCCAAGTGACTCCGCTGGAAACACCATATATTTT. Translating it yields CASSSPSDSAGNTIYF.

J is TRBJ2-3 and V is TRBV28; 8 bases are shared with TRBD2. V lost 6 bases and J lost 0; bases outside the gene matches: 2. Germline values: CDR1 MDHEN, CDR2 SYDVKM. The CDR3 is made up of 14 amino acids. The CDR3 sequence: CASSSSGSTDTQYF. Here the CDR3 DNA reads TGTGCCAGCAGCTCTAGCGGGAGCACAGATACGCAGTATTTT.

The chain couples TRBV9 to TRBJ2-7, with 12 bases fitting TRBD1. The CDR3 is made up of 16 amino acids. Germline values: CDR1 SGDLS, CDR2 YYNGEE. Trimming at V came to 0 bases and at J to 7 bases, leaving 8 bases not matched to a gene. The chain's CDR3 is CASSVGEGQGAWEQYF. For the CDR3, the DNA is TGTGCCAGCAGCGTAGGGGAGGGACAGGGGGCATGGGAGCAGTACTTC.

The rearrangement uses TRBV27 and TRBJ2-1, with 10 bases that match TRBD1. This CDR3 contains 17 residues. J lost 4 bases, V lost 5 bases, and 11 bases had no gene match. In germline, CDR1 is MNHEY, CDR2 SMNVEV (reference sequence). The CDR3 bases are TGTGCCAGCAGTCCAACGACCCGGGACAGGGGATACAATGAGCAGTTCTTC. It translates to CASSPTTRDRGYNEQFF.

This clone was seen just once. The chain combines TRBV6-2 or TRBV6-3 with TRBJ2-5; the D gene is possibly TRBD1 (6 bases). The V end was cut by 5 bases, the J end by 2 bases, with 12 bases between. Germline V gene data show CDR1 as MNHEY and CDR2 as SVGEGT. The CDR3 consists of 14 residues. The CDR3 DNA is TGTGCCAGCAGTGATCCGGGACAACAAGAGACCCAGTACTTC. Its protein product is CASSDPGQQETQYF.

The V and J genes are TRBV6-2 or TRBV6-3 and TRBJ1-5; tentative D call: TRBD1 (5 bases). The V gene's germline CDR1 is MNHEY and CDR2 SVGEGT. This CDR3 contains 16 residues. Between the trimmed V and J ends, which lost 0 bases and 3 bases, there was a span of 12 bases. The CDR3 DNA follows: TGTGCCAGCAGTTACTCGGGGCGGTCGGCCAATCAGCCCCAGCATTTT. Its translation is CASSYSGRSANQPQHF.

V is TRBV6-6 and J is TRBJ2-3; TRBD2 matches 13 bases. J lost 6 bases, V lost 2 bases, and 5 bases had no gene match. Looked up from germline, CDR1 is MNHNY and CDR2 is SVGAGI (reference sequence). The CDR3 is made up of 16 amino acids. The CDR3, as DNA: TGTGCCAGCAGTTACGGACTAGCGGGAGTTACCGATACGCAGTATTTT. Translated: CASSYGLAGVTDTQYF.

The chain recombines TRBV28 with TRBJ1-1; D ambiguous. The germline CDR1 and CDR2 sequences are MDHEN and SYDVKM. The CDR3 consists of 13 residues. Here the CDR3 DNA reads TGTGCGATCACCCGGGTAATGAACACTGAAGCTTTCTTT. It specifies CAITRVMNTEAFF.

The V gene is TRBV19, the J gene TRBJ2-6; D not resolved. This CDR3 is 15 amino acids long. Trimming removed 7 bases from V and 3 bases from J, with 13 bases in between. Germline V gene lookup returns CDR1 LNHDA and CDR2 SQIVND (reference sequence). CDR3 sequence (DNA): TGTGCCAGTACCCCCCAGGCACGTGGGGCCAACGTCCTGACTTTC. Translated, it gives CASTPQARGANVLTF. Together with reference TRBV19 and TRBJ2-6, the CDR3 gives the full variable domain: DGGITQSPKYLFRKEGQNVTLSCEQNLNHDAMYWYRQDPGQGLRLIYYSQIVNDFQKGDIAEGYSVSREKKESFPLTVTSAQKNPTAFYLCASTPQARGANVLTFGAGSRLTVL.

CDR3 sequence reads: CASSPGQGNTGELFF. In DNA, the CDR3 is TGTGCCAGCAGCCCGGGACAGGGAAACACCGGGGAGCTGTTTTTT. The genes are TRBV7-9 and TRBJ2-2; 9 bases match TRBD1. The CDR3 has 15 residues. Germline-derived CDR1 and CDR2 are SEHNR and FQNEAQ (reference sequence). V lost 5 bases and J lost 2; bases outside the gene matches: 3.

J is TRBJ1-6 and V is TRBV28, with 7 bases identical to TRBD1. There are 16 residues in the CDR3. CDR1 is MDHEN and CDR2 is SYDVKM in the germline V gene. The trim removed 4 bases at V and 3 bases at J, leaving 6 bases unmatched. As DNA, the CDR3 is TGTGCCAGCAGTTCGATCGACAGGGTCTATAATTCACCCCTCCACTTT. Translation gives CASSSIDRVYNSPLHF. The whole variable domain, filled in from reference TRBV28 and TRBJ1-6, reads DVKVTQSSRYLVKRTGEKVFLECVQDMDHENMFWYRQDPGLGLRLIYFSYDVKMKEKGDIPEGYSVSREKKERFSLILESASTNQTSMYLCASSSIDRVYNSPLHFGNGTRLTVT.

The chain couples TRBV5-1 to TRBJ2-7, with 11 bases lining up with TRBD1. Germline V CDR1 and CDR2: SGHRS, YFSETQ. This CDR3 spans 15 amino acids. V shed 0 bases, J shed 4 bases, and the junction held 3 bases outside the gene matches. CDR3 residues: CASSLAGQGGYEQYF. The DNA of the CDR3 is TGCGCCAGCAGCTTGGCGGGACAGGGGGGGTACGAGCAGTACTTC.

The rearrangement joins TRBV19 to TRBJ1-1, with a tentative D call TRBD1 (6 bases). The CDR3 length is 14 residues. The V end was cut by 3 bases, the J end by 5 bases, with 13 bases between. CDR1 is LNHDA, CDR2 SQIVND, per germline (reference sequence). The CDR3 coding sequence is TGTGCCAGTAGTATGGGGGGGCGCGGAACTGAAGCTTTCTTT. It is translated as CASSMGGRGTEAFF.

The chain uses TRBV28 and TRBJ2-5; perhaps TRBD1 as D (5 bases). Trimming removed 5 bases from V and 0 bases from J, with 10 bases in between. CDR3 length: 14 residues. Germline CDR1 MDHEN, CDR2 SYDVKM. CDR3 nucleotide sequence: TGTGCCAGCAGTACCGACAGATACCAAGAGACCCAGTACTTC. Its protein is CASSTDRYQETQYF.

The CDR3 sequence is CASRYSGQPQHF. In DNA form, the CDR3 reads TGTGCCAGTCGGTATTCCGGTCAGCCCCAGCATTTT. The V gene is TRBV19, the J gene TRBJ1-5; unclear D gene. This CDR3 is built from 12 residues. Germline V gene data show CDR1 as LNHDA and CDR2 as SQIVND (reference sequence). V lost 8 bases and J lost 6, with 11 bases in between.

The chain combines TRBV7-3 with TRBJ2-6, with TRBD1 matching over 10 bases. The germline V gene has CDR1 SGHTA and CDR2 FQGTGA. The V segment lost 5 bases and the J segment 4 bases; nucleotides outside the gene matches: 11. The CDR3 has 18 amino acids. CDR3 in DNA: TGTGCCAGCAGCCCCCTGACAGGGGGCGCTTCAGGGGCCAACGTCCTGACTTTC. It specifies CASSPLTGGASGANVLTF.

This chain links TRBV15 with TRBJ1-5; D may be TRBD1 (6 bases). The CDR3 length is 15 residues. The V end was cut by 0 bases, the J end by 3 bases, with 9 bases between. Looked up from germline, CDR1 is LNHNV and CDR2 is YYDKDF (reference sequence). The CDR3 DNA is TGTGCCACCAGCAGAGACAGGGGACCCAATCAGCCCCAGCATTTT. This encodes CATSRDRGPNQPQHF.

This chain uses TRBV7-9 with TRBJ2-7; TRBD2 agrees at 14 bases. CDR3 length: 15 residues. The J segment lost 4 bases and the V segment lost 5 bases, leaving 4 bases of the junction unmatched. Germline lookup yields CDR1 SEHNR and CDR2 FQNEAQ (reference sequence). CDR3 bases: TGTGCCAGCAGCGAGGGACTAGCGGGAGAATACGAGCAGTACTTC. As protein: CASSEGLAGEYEQYF.

The rearrangement links TRBV5-1 to TRBJ2-3; 12 bases fit TRBD2. V lost 4 bases to trimming and J lost 3 bases; unmatched junction nucleotides: 6. Looked up from germline, CDR1 is SGHRS and CDR2 is YFSETQ. This CDR3 region has 16 residues. The CDR3 loop is CASSRPLAGGTDTQYF. In nucleotides, the CDR3 is TGCGCCAGCAGCAGGCCTCTAGCGGGAGGGACAGATACGCAGTATTTT.

The chain links TRBV18 to TRBJ1-6; D perhaps matches TRBD1 (5 bases). This CDR3 spans 16 amino acids. CDR1 is KGHSH, CDR2 LQKENI, per germline. Trimming cost V 3 bases and J 9 bases, with 18 bases left between them. This chain's CDR3 is CASSPEDSSLGSPLHF. Written as DNA, the CDR3 is TGTGCCAGCTCACCCGAAGACAGCTCACTGGGTTCACCCCTCCACTTT.